This section outlines one T cell receptor (beta chain) sequence together with its context. This clone was detected only once. The specificity of this receptor is unknown. Nothing much larger sits one base from this clone, and base qualities are not available. The collaborating institutions used their own protocols to collect whole blood in K2EDTA tubes. For TCRbeta analysis, collaborators shipped samples as frozen whole blood, isolated PBMCs, or DNA extracted from either of those sample types. TCRbeta CDR3 regions were amplified from genomic DNA by means of the immunoSEQ Assay, a bias-controlled multiplex PCR. The study's processing was this. The number of nucleated cells in each sample was estimated by amplification of reference gene primers within the assay. To quantify the absolute abundance of each unique TCRbeta CDR3 rearrangement, sequence reads were collapsed and filtered. For each sample, productive Simpson clonality was calculated as the square root of Simpson's diversity index over productive rearrangements. Imported from immuneACCESS, the table was reduced by TCRdb to in-frame sequences with V and J called. These copies leave out some clones; in studies compared against another copy, an unresolved V gene accounts for under half, and the cause of the remainder is not known. Clone size and V and J calls were adopted from that table, with D and trimming inferred from the DNA. A total of about 280,000 clones appear in this sample, roughly 86% of them only once. The ten most abundant clones make up more than 7.5% of the sample.

The entry originates in a study of blood T cell repertoires in COVID-19 (dated by TCRdb to 2018 to 2021). For the wider study: Collaborator samples came from the United States, Italy and Spain and covered acute and convalescent phases of COVID-19. The material from the prospective study consisted of cDNA or gDNA derived from T cells, B-cell-depleted T cells, or PBMCs. Where HLA class I and class II types were available, the types were taken from metadata supplied by the sample provider, not from assay-based typing. The repertoires were released in a freely available public database intended as a resource for research on the immune response to SARS-CoV-2. The dataset comprised deeply sampled blood TCRbeta repertoires from subjects exposed to, actively infected with, or recovered from COVID-19. The samples were drawn from two sources: the first 160 participants of the ongoing ImmuneRACE study, and 1,200 or so subjects contributed by 6 global collaborators. Sample metadata almost always included a de-identified subject ID, COVID-19 status, age in years and sex.

General study outcomes and caveats: Clinical and demographic metadata were provided uncurated, with the amount varying by source and participant.

From the cysteine through the phenylalanine, the CDR3 covers 17 amino acids. CDR3 DNA only is kept here, 51 bases in frame from base 1. The CDR1 and CDR2 encoded by the germline V gene are SNHLY and FYNNEI. After removal of 5 bases from V and 6 bases from J, the junction retains 17 bases not matched to a gene. The rearranged chain carries TRBV2 and TRBJ2-3, with 7 middle bases fitting TRBD2. The source material was peripheral blood. This TCR derives from a man aged 18 to 30 with active or convalescent COVID-19. The nucleotide sequence is given as TGTGCCAGCAGTTATCGACTAGCTCCCGTCTCGAGGGATACGCAGTATTTT. This gives the protein CASSYRLAPVSRDTQYF.